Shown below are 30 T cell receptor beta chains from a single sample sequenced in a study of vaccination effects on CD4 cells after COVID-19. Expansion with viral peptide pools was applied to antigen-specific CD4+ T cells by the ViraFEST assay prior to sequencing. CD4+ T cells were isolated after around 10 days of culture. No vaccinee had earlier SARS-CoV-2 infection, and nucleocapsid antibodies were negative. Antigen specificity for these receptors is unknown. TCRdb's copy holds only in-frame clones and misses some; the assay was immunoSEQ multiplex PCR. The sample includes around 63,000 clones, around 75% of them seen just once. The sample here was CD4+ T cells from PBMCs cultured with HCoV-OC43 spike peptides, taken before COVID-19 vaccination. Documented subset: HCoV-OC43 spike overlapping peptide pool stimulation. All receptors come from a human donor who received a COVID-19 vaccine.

The CDR3 nucleotides are TGTGCCACCAGTGACATGACAGGGAGCCCAGATACGCAGTATTTT. This sequence encodes CATSDMTGSPDTQYF. This chain connects TRBV24-1 to TRBJ2-3, with TRBD1 matching over 7 bases. CDR1 is KGHDR, CDR2 SFDVKD, per germline. Trimming at V came to 4 bases and at J to 4 bases, leaving 7 bases not matched to a gene. The CDR3 totals 15 residues.

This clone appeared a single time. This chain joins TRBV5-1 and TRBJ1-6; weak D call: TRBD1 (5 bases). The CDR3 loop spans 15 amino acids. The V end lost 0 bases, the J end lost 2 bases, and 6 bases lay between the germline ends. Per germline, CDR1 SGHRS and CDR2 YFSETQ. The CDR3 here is CASSLGGPYNSPLHF. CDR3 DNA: TGCGCCAGCAGCTTGGGGGGACCCTATAATTCACCCCTCCACTTT. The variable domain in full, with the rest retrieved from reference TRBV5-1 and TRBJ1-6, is KAGVTQTPRYLIKTRGQQVTLSCSPISGHRSVSWYQQTPGQGLQFLFEYFSETQRNKGNFPGRFSGRQFSNSRSEMNVSTLELGDSALYLCASSLGGPYNSPLHFGNGTRLTVT.

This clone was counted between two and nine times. The CDR3 here is CASSDRASYGYTF. DNA for the CDR3: TGTGCCTCCTCGGACAGGGCCTCCTATGGCTACACCTTC. V and J are TRBV6-5 and TRBJ1-2; 8 bases are shared with TRBD1. J gave up 4 bases and V 11 bases, and 9 bases lay outside the gene matches. The CDR3 runs 13 residues. Germline CDR1 and CDR2: MNHEY and SVGAGI.

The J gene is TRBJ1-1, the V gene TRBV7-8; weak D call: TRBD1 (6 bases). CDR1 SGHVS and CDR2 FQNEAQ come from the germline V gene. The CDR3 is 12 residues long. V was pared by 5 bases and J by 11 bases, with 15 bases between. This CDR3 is CASSPQGQGAFF. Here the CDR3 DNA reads TGTGCCAGCAGCCCTCAGGGGCAGGGGGCTTTCTTT.

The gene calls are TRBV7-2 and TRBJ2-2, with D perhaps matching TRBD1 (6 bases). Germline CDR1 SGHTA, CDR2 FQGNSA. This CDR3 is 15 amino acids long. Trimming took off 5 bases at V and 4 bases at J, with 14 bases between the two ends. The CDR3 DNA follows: TGTGCCAGCAGCCTCGGGACATTGTTCACCGGGGAGCTGTTTTTT. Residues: CASSLGTLFTGELFF. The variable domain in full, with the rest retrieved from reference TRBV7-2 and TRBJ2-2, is GAGVSQSPSNKVTEKGKDVELRCDPISGHTALYWYRQSLGQGLEFLIYFQGNSAPDKSGLPSDRFSAERTGGSVSTLTIQRTQQEDSAVYLCASSLGTLFTGELFFGEGSRLTVL.

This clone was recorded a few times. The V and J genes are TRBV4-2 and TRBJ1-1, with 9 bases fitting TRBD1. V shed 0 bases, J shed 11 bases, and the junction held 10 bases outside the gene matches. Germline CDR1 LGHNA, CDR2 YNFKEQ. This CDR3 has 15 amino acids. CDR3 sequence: CASSQEWGQGRFAFF. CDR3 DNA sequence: TGTGCCAGCAGCCAAGAGTGGGGACAGGGAAGGTTTGCTTTCTTT.

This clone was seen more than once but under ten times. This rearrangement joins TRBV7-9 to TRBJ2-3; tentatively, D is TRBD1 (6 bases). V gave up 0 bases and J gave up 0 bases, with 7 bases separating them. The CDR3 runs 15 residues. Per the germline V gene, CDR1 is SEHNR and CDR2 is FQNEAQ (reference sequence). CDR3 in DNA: TGTGCCAGCAGCTTAGCCGGACAGAGCACAGATACGCAGTATTTT. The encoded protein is CASSLAGQSTDTQYF.

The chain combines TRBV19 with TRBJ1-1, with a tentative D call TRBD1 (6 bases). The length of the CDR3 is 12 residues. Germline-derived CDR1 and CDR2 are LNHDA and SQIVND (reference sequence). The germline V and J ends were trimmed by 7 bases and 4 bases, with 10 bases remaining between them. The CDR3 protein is CASKGVTTEAFF. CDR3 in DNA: TGTGCCAGTAAGGGGGTTACCACTGAAGCTTTCTTT.

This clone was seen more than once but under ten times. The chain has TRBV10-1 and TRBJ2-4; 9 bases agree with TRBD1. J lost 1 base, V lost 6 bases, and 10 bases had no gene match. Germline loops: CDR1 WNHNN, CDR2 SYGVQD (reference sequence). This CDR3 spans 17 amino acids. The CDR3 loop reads CASSQPQGAHAKNIQYF. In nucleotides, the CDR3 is TGCGCCAGCAGCCAACCACAGGGGGCTCATGCCAAAAACATTCAGTACTTC.

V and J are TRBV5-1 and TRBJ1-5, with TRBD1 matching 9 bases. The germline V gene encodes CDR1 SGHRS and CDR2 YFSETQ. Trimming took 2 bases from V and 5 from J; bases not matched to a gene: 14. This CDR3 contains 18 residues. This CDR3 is CASSFYPNADRGDQPQHF. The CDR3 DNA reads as TGCGCCAGCAGCTTCTACCCGAACGCTGACAGGGGGGATCAGCCCCAGCATTTT.

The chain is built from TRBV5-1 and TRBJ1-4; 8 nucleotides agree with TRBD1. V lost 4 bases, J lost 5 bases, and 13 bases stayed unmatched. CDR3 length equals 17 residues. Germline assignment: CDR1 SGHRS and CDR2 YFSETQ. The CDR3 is CASSKQKSGQANEKLFF. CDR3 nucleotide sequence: TGCGCCAGCAGCAAACAAAAATCGGGACAGGCAAATGAAAAACTGTTTTTT.

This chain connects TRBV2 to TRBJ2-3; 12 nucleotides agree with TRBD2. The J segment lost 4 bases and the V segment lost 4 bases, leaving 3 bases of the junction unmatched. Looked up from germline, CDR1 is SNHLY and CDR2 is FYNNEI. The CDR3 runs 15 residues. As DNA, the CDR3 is TGTGCCAGCAGTGGGCTAGCGGGGGGGCCAGATACGCAGTATTTT. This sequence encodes CASSGLAGGPDTQYF.

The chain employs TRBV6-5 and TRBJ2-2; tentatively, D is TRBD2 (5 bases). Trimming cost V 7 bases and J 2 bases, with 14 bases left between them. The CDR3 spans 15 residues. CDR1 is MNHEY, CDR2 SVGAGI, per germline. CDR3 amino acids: CASTLAARNTGELFF. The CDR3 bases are TGTGCCAGCACTCTAGCCGCCAGAAACACCGGGGAGCTGTTTTTT.

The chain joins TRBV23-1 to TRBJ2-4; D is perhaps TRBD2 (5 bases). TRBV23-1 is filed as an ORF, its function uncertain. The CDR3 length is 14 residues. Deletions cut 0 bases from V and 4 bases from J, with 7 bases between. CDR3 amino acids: CASSQSSGKNIQYF. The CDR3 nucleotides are TGCGCCAGCAGTCAATCGTCGGGGAAAAACATTCAGTACTTC.

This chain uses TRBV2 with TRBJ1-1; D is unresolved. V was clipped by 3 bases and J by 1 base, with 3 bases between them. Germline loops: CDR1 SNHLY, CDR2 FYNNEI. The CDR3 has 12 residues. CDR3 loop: CASSDTNTEAFF. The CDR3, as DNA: TGTGCCAGCAGTGACACGAACACTGAAGCTTTCTTT.

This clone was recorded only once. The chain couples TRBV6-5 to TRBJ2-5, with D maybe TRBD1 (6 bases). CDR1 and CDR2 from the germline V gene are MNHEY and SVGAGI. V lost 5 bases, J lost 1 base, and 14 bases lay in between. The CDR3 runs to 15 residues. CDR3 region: CASSTRGDIQETQYF. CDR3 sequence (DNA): TGTGCCAGCAGTACCCGAGGGGACATCCAAGAGACCCAGTACTTC.

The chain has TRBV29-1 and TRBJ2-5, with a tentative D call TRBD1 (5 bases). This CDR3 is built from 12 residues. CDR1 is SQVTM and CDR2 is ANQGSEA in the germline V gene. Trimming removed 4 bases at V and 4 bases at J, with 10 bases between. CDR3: CSVGSRAETQYF. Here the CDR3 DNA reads TGCAGCGTTGGGTCCAGGGCAGAGACCCAGTACTTC.

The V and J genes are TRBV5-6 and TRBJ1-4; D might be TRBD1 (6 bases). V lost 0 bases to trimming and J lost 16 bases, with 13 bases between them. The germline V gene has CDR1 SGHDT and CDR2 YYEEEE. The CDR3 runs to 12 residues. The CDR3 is CASSLEGGTQFF. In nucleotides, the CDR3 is TGTGCCAGCAGCTTGGAAGGGGGTACTCAGTTTTTT.

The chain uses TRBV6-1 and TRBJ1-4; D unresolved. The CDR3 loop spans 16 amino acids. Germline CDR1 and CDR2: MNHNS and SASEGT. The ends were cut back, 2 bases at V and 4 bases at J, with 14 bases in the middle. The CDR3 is CASSENGVPLNEKLFF. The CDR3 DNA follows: TGTGCCAGCAGTGAAAACGGGGTCCCCCTTAATGAAAAACTGTTTTTT.

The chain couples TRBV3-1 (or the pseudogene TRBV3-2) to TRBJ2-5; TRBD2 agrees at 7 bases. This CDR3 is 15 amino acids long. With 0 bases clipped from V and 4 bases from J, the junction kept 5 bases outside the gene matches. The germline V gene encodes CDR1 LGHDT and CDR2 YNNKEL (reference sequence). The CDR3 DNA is TGTGCCAGCAGCCAAGAGGGACTATCCGGAGAGACCCAGTACTTC. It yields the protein CASSQEGLSGETQYF.

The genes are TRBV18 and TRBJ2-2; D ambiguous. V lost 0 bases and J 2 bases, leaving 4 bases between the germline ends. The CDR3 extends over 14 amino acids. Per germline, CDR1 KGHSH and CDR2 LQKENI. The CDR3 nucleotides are TGTGCCAGCTCACCACCTTTAAACACCGGGGAGCTGTTTTTT. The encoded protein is CASSPPLNTGELFF.

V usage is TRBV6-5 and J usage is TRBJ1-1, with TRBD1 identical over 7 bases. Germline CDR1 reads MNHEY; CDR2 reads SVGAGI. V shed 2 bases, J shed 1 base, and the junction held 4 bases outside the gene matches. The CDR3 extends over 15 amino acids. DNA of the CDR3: TGTGCCAGCAGTTACGACAGGGTTCGGAACACTGAAGCTTTCTTT. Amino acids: CASSYDRVRNTEAFF.

CDR3: CASSPPSGLGNTGELFF. The CDR3 DNA sequence: TGTGCCAGCTCACCACCTTCCGGACTGGGGAACACCGGGGAGCTGTTTTTT. This chain uses TRBV18 with TRBJ2-2; TRBD2 might be the D (5 bases). The CDR3 extends over 17 amino acids. Germline CDR1 reads KGHSH; CDR2 reads LQKENI. Trimming removed 0 bases at V and 1 base at J, with 12 bases between.

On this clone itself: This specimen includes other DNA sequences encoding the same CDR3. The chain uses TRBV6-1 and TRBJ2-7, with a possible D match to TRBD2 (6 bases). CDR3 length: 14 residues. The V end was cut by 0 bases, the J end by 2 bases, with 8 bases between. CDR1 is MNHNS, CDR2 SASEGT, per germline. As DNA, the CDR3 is TGTGCCAGCAGTGAAGCTGGGGGGACCTACGAGCAGTACGTC. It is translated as CASSEAGGTYEQYV.

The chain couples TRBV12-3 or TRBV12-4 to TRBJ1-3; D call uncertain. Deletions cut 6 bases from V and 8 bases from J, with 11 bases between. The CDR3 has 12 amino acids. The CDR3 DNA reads TGTGCCAGCAGAGTATATTGGGACACCATATATTTT. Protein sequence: CASRVYWDTIYF.

CDR3 coding DNA: TGTGCCAGCAGTCCGACCGACAGGGCTAATGAAAAACTGTTTTTT. Translation gives CASSPTDRANEKLFF. The chain employs TRBV7-2 and TRBJ1-4, with TRBD1 identical over 7 bases. V was pared by 6 bases and J by 3 bases, with 7 bases of the junction left unmatched. Germline V gene sequence: CDR1 SGHTA, CDR2 FQGNSA. This CDR3 spans 15 amino acids.

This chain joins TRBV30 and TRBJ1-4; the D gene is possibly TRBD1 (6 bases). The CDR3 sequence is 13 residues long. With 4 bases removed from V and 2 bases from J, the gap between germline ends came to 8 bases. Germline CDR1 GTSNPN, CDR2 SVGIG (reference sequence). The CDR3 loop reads CAWNGQTNEKLFF. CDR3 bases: TGTGCCTGGAACGGACAGACTAATGAAAAACTGTTTTTT.

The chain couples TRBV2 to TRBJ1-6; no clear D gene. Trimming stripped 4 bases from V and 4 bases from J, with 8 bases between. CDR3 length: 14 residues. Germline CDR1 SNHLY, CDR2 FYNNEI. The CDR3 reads CASSGSSYNSPLHF. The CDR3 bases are TGTGCCAGCAGTGGAAGTAGTTATAATTCACCCCTCCACTTT.

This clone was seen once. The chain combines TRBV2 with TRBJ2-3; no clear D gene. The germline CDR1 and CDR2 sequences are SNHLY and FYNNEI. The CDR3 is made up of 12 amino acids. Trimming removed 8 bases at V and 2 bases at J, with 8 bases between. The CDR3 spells CASQSLTDTQYF. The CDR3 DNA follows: TGTGCCAGCCAAAGTCTCACAGATACGCAGTATTTT.

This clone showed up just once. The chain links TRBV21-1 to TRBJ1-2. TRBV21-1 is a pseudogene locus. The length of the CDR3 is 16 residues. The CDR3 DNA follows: TGTGCCAGCAGCTCTCCCCGCGGCCCCCTCAGCTATGGCTACACCTTC. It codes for CASSSPRGPLSYGYTF.